This T cell receptor (beta chain) was recorded in a study of blood T cell repertoires in COVID-19 (TCRdb year 2020). The study in broad terms: Collaborator samples came from the United States, Italy and Spain and covered acute and convalescent phases of COVID-19. The repertoires were released in a freely available public database meant as a resource for research on the immune response to SARS-CoV-2. The dataset comprised deeply sampled blood TCRbeta repertoires from subjects exposed to, actively infected with, or recovered from COVID-19. The material from the prospective study consisted of cDNA or gDNA derived from T cells, B-cell-depleted T cells, or PBMCs. Where available, HLA class I and class II types were obtained from metadata supplied by the sample provider rather than from assay-based typing. The samples were drawn from the first 160 participants of the ongoing ImmuneRACE study and from over a thousand subjects provided by 6 global collaborators. The sample metadata nearly always contained a de-identified subject ID, COVID-19 status, age in years and sex.

In the prospective study, participants were roughly 18 to 100 years old, resided in fewer than 25 geographic areas of the United States, and were enrolled through a virtual design. To assign participants to cohorts, the prospective study relied on clinical history that participants themselves reported in a screening survey and a study questionnaire. Exposed participants had been in contact with someone with a PCR-confirmed or clinician-diagnosed COVID-19 case within 2 weeks of study entry. In the prospective study, whole blood, serum and a nasopharyngeal or oropharyngeal swab were collected from each participant by mobile phlebotomists. Additional blood draws and questionnaires over a 2-month period could optionally be provided by prospective study participants. Before DNA extraction, prospective study blood samples were shipped either frozen or at room temperature. Concerning this clone: Its antigen is still unknown. No base quality values were provided; no much bigger clone lies one nucleotide off.

The immunoSEQ Assay, a bias-controlled multiplex PCR, was used to amplify TCRbeta CDR3 regions from genomic DNA. For the original study's pipeline: Within the assay, amplification of reference gene primers was used to estimate how many nucleated cells each sample contained. To quantify the absolute abundance of each unique TCRbeta CDR3 rearrangement, sequence reads were collapsed and filtered. For each sample, productive Simpson clonality was calculated by taking the square root of Simpson's diversity index across productive rearrangements. Here the immuneACCESS table is served through TCRdb, limited to in-frame sequences with V and J called. Missing clones are a known gap in these copies; in checked studies unresolved V genes cover under half, and the rest lacks a known reason. V and J calls and clone size are those listed in that table; D and trimming were worked out from the DNA. The sample table lists about 300,000 clones, roughly nine tenths of them with a count of one. The ten top clones hold approximately 2.9% of the sample.

V loses 4 bases of germline sequence and J loses 0 bases, and the interval between the two ends is 16 bases. The CDR3, cysteine through phenylalanine, is 17 amino acids long. The retained sequence is limited to the CDR3, 51 bases, with the frame set at the first base. As encoded in the germline V gene (reference sequence), CDR1 is LNHDA while CDR2 is SQIVND. Beyond this particular receptor, the publication reports: The quantity of clinical and demographic metadata differed by source and by participant and was supplied without curation.

The clonotype originates from a woman in her 50s who had been exposed to COVID-19. The sample was PBMCs or T cells enriched from blood (not recorded which). Here the chain combines TRBV19 and TRBJ1-5; perhaps TRBD1 is the D gene, with 5 bases matching. The CDR3 amino acid sequence is: CASSTLMWGVSNQPQHF. The sequenced DNA is TGTGCCAGTAGTACCCTGATGTGGGGGGTTAGCAATCAGCCCCAGCATTTT. The entire variable domain, with the stretches around the CDR3 drawn from the reference TRBV19 and TRBJ1-5 proteins, is DGGITQSPKYLFRKEGQNVTLSCEQNLNHDAMYWYRQDPGQGLRLIYYSQIVNDFQKGDIAEGYSVSREKKESFPLTVTSAQKNPTAFYLCASSTLMWGVSNQPQHFGDGTRLSIL.